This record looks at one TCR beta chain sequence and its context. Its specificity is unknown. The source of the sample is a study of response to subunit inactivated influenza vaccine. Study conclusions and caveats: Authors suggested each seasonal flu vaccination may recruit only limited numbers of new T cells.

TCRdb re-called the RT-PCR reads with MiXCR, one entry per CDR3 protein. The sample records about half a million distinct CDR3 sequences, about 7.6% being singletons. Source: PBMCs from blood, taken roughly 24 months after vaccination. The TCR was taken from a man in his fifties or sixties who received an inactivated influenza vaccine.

The chain's CDR3 is CASSLGPLRSDTQYF. The CDR3, as DNA: TGTGCCAGCAGCTTAGGACCCCTGCGGTCAGATACGCAGTATTTT. The gene calls are TRBV7-2 and TRBJ2-3; D remains ambiguous. The CDR3 covers 15 residues. V was cut by 1 base and J by 4 bases, with 12 bases left in between. CDR1 SGHTA and CDR2 FQGNSA come from the germline V gene.